Sequencing of this TCR beta chain was carried out in a study of shared clonotypes between healthy human individuals. Study-level findings and limits: Sharing of clonotypes among donors was expected to vary with sequencing depth.

Healthy adults negative for HIV, lacking recent acute infections or vaccinations, served as donors. All participating donors were Caucasian adults from Nashville, Tennessee. In the case of this clone: As yet, its antigen is unknown.

Each subset's genomic DNA was split evenly across several immunoSEQ plates. Assay: immunoSEQ multiplex PCR; the TCRdb copy retains only in-frame clones and omits some. The table shows 450,000 to 550,000 clones, with approximately 79% occurring only once. This receptor was taken from a woman in her forties in good health. Some clones in this sample may be carry-over from other donors' samples. The sample consisted of PBMCs.

The CDR3 here is CASSLRNPDQPQHF. The CDR3 bases are TGTGCCAGCTCACTTCGTAATCCCGACCAGCCCCAGCATTTT. The chain couples TRBV28 to TRBJ1-5; D ambiguous. The CDR3 length is 14 residues. V lost 8 bases to trimming and J lost 7 bases, with 18 bases between them. Germline values: CDR1 MDHEN, CDR2 SYDVKM.